The T cell receptor (beta chain) under discussion was sequenced for a study of graft-versus-host responses after intestinal transplantation. Study as a whole: Recipients were all induced with anti-thymocyte globulin, then given tacrolimus and steroids for approximately three years.

V lost 4 bases to trimming and J lost 5 bases; unmatched junction nucleotides: 6. The germline V gene has CDR1 LNHDA and CDR2 SQIVND (reference sequence). The CDR3 is 15 amino acids. General study findings and limits: Individuals who had graft-donor T cell macrochimerism had allografts that showed high graft-versus-host to host-versus-graft clonal ratios.

This clone was detected only once. Its antigen is undetermined. Assay used: immunoSEQ multiplex PCR; TCRdb lists only in-frame clones, some missing. The sample consists of about 110,000 clones, around nine tenths of them appearing once. This chain uses TRBV19 with TRBJ2-7; 12 bases align to TRBD1. This specimen consisted of unstimulated CD4+ T cells sorted from spleen or lymph node cells, obtained before transplant. The clonotype was recovered from a human donor who was the organ donor for an intestinal transplant. CDR3 nucleotides: TGTGCCAGTAGTACACCGGGACAGGGGGCAAACGAGCAGTACTTC. Encoded protein: CASSTPGQGANEQYF.